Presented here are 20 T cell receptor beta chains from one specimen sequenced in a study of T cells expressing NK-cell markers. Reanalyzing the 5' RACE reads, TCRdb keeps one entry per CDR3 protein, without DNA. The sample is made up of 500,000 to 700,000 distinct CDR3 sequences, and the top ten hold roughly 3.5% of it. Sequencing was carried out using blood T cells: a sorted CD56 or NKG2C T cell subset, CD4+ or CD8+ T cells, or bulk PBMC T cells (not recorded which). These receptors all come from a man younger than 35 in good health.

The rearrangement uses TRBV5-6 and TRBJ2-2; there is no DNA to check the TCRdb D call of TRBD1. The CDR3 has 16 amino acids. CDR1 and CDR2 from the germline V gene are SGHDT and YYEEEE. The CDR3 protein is CASSGKGALNTGELFF.

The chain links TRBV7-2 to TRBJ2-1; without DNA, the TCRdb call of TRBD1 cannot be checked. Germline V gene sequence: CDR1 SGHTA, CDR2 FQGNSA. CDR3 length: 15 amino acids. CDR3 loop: CASSSSWGRNNEQFF.

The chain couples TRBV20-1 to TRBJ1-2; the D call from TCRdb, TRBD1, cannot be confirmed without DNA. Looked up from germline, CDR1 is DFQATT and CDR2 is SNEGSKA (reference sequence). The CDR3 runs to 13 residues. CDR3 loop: CSARGEGDYGYTF.

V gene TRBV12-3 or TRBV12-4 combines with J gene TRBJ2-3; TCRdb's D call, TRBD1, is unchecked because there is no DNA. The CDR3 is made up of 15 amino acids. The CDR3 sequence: CASSQVGQGSDTQYF.

The CDR3: CASSLGQPVYTDTQYF. The J gene is TRBJ2-3, the V gene TRBV5-1; the TRBD1 assignment by TCRdb is unverifiable without DNA. The germline V gene encodes CDR1 SGHRS and CDR2 YFSETQ. CDR3 length: 16 residues.

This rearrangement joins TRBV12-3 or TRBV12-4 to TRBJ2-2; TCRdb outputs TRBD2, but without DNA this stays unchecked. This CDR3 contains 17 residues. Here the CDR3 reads CASIPVGGDEDTGELFF.

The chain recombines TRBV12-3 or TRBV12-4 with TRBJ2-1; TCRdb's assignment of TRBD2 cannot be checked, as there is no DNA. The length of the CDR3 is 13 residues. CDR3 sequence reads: CASSSTEDPHRFF.

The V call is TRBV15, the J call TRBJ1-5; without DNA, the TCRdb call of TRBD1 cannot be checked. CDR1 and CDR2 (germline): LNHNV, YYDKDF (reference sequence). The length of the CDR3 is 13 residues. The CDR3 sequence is CATAGHYNQPQHF.

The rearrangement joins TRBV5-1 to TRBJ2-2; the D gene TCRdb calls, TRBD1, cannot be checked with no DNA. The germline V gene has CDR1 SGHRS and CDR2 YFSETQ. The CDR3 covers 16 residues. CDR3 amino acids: CASSLAGARDTGELFF. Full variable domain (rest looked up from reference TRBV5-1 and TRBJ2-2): KAGVTQTPRYLIKTRGQQVTLSCSPISGHRSVSWYQQTPGQGLQFLFEYFSETQRNKGNFPGRFSGRQFSNSRSEMNVSTLELGDSALYLCASSLAGARDTGELFFGEGSRLTVL.

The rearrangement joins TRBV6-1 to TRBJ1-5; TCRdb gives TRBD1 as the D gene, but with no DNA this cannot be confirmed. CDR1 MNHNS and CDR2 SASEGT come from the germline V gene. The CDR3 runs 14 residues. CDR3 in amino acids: CASSLGPRVRPQHF.

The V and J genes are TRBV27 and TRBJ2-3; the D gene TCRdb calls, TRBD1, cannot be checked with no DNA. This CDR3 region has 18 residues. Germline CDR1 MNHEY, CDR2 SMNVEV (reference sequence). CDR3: CASSLEGRRHQVKYTQYF.

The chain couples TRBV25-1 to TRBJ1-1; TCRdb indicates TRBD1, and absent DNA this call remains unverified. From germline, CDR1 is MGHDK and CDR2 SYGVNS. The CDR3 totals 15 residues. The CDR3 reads CASSDPRQGTHEAFF.

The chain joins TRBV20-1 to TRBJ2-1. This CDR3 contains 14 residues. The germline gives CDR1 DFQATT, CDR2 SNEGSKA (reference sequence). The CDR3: CSAEQLKSYNEQFF.

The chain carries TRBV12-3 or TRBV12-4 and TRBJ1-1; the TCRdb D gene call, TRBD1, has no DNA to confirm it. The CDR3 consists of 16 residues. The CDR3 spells CASSLARMGQGTEAFF.

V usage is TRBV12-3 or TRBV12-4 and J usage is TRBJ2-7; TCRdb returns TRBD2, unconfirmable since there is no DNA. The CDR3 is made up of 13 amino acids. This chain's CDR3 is CASSPKGVPEQYF.

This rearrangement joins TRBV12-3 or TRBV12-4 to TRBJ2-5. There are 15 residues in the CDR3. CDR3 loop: CASSLGAGVLETQYF.

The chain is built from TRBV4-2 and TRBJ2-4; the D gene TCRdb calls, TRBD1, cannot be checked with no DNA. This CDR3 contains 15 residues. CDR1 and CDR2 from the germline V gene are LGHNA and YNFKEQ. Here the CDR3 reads CASSQEGPGTHIQYF.

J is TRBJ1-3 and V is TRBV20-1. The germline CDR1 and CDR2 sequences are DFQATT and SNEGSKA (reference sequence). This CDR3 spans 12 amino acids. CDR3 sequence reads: CSAIYSGNTIYF.

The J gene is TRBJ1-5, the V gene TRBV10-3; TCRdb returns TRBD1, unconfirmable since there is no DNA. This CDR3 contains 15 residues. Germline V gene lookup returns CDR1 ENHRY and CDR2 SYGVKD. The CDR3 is CAISEGQGSNQPQHF.

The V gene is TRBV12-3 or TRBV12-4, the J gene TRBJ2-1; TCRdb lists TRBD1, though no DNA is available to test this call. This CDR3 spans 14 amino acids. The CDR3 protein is CASRQTQGQNEQFF.